This T cell receptor (beta chain) emerged from a study of blood T cell repertoires in COVID-19. Study summary: From T cells, B-cell-depleted T cells, or PBMCs came the material, which was cDNA or gDNA.

Data came from immunoSEQ multiplex PCR; TCRdb stores just in-frame clones and leaves some out. The sample yields approximately 250,000 clones, around 80% seen once. V was trimmed by 3 bases and J by 14 bases, leaving 23 bases between them. The length of the CDR3 is 16 residues. Looked up from germline, CDR1 is MNHNS and CDR2 is SASEGT. The J gene is TRBJ1-6, the V gene TRBV6-1; the D gene is possibly TRBD1 (5 bases). The sequence was obtained from a young man with acute COVID-19. Sequencing was done on a sample of PBMCs or T cells enriched from blood (not recorded which). CDR3 protein: CASSEPGRGLLVTLHF. The DNA of the CDR3 is TGTGCCAGCAGTGAGCCGGGGCGGGGGTTATTGGTGACCCTCCACTTT.